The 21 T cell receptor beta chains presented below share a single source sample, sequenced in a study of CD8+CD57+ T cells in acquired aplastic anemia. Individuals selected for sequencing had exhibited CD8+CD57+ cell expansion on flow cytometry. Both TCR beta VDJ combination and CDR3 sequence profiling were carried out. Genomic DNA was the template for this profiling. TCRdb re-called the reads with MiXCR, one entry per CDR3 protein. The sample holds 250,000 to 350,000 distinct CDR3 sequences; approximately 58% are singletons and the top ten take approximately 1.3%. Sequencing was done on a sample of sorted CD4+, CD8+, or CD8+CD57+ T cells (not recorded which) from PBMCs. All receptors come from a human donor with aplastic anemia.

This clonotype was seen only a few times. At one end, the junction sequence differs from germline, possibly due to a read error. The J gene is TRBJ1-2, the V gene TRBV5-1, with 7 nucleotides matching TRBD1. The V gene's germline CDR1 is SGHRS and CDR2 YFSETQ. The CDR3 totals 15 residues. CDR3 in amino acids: CASSEFDRVMTGYTF. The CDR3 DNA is TGTGCCAGCAGTGAATTCGACAGGGTAATGACTGGCTACACCTTC.

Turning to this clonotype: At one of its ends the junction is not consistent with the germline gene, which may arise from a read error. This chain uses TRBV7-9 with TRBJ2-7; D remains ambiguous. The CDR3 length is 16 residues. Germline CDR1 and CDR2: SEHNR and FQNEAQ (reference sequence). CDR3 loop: CASSPLYPPGPYEQYF. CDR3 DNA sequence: TGCGCCAGCAGCCCCCTATACCCCCCGGGCCCCTACGAGCAGTACTTC.

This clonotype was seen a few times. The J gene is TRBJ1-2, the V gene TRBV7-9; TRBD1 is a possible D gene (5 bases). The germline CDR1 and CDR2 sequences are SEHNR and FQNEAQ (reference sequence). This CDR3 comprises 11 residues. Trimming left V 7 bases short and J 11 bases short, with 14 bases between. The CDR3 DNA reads TGTGCCAGCACCGTCCGGGACTATTACACCTTC. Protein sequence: CASTVRDYYTF.

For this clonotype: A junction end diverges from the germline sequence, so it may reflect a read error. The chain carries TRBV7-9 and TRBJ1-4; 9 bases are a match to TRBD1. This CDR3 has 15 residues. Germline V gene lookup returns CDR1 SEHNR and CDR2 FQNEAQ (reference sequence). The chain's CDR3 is CASSWEQGAYEKLFF. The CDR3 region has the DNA TGCGCCAGCAGCTGGGAACAGGGGGCCTATGAAAAACTGTTTTTT.

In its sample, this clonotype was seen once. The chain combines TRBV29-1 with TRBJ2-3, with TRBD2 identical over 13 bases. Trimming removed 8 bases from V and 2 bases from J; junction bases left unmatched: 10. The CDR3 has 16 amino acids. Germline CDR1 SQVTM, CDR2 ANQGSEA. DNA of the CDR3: TGCAGCCAGGGACTAGCGGGGACAGCACCCACAGATACGCAGTATTTT. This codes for CSQGLAGTAPTDTQYF.

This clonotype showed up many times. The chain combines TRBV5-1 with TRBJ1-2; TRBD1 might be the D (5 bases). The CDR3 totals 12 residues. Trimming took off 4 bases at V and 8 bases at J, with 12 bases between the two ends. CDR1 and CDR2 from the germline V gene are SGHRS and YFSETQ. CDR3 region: CASSPPRDGYTF. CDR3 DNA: TGCGCCAGCAGCCCCCCTAGGGACGGCTACACCTTC.

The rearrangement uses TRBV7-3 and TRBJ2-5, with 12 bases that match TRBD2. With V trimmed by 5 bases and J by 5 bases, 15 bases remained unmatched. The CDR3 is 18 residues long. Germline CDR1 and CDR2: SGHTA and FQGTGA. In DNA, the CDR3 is TGTGCCAGCAGCCTCGACTCTAGCGGGGGGGCCTGGGTGGAGACCCAGTACTTC. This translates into CASSLDSSGGAWVETQYF.

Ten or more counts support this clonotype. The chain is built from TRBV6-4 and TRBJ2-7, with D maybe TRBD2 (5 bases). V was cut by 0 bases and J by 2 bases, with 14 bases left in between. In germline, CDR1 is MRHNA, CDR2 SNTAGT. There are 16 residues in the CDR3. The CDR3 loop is CASSDSPAECTYEQYF. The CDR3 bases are TGTGCCAGCAGTGACTCACCAGCGGAGTGCACCTACGAGCAGTACTTC.

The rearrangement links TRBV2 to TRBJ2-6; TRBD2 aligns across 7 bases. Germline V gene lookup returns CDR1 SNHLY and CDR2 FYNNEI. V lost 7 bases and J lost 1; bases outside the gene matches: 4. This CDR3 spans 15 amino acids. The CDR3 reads CASTREGSGANVLTF. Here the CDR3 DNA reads TGTGCCAGCACAAGGGAGGGTTCTGGGGCCAACGTCCTGACTTTC.

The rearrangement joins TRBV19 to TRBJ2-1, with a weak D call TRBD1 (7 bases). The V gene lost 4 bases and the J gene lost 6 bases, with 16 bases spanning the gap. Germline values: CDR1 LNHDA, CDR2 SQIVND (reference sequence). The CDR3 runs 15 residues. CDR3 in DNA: TGTGCCAGTAGTAGCTCAGGAGGGGGCCTCAATGAGCAGTTCTTC. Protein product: CASSSSGGGLNEQFF.

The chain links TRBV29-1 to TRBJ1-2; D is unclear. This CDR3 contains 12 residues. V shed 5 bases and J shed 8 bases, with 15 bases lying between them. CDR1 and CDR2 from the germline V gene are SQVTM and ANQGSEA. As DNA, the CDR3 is TGCAGCGTTCTAATCCCGTCGACGGGCTACACCTTC. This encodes CSVLIPSTGYTF.

CDR3 loop: CSARAPNTEAFF. The DNA of the CDR3 is TGCAGTGCTAGGGCACCCAACACTGAAGCTTTCTTT. The rearrangement links TRBV20-1 to TRBJ1-1; D remains ambiguous. With 3 bases removed from V and 2 bases from J, the gap between germline ends came to 7 bases. CDR3 length equals 12 residues. Looked up from germline, CDR1 is DFQATT and CDR2 is SNEGSKA (reference sequence).

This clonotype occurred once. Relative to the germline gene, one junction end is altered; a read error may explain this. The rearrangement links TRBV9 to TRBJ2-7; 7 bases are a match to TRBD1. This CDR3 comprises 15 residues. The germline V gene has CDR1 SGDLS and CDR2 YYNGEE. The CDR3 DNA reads TGTGCCAGCGGCGTCGGACAGGCGGCTACCTACGAGCAGTACTTC. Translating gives CASGVGQAATYEQYF.

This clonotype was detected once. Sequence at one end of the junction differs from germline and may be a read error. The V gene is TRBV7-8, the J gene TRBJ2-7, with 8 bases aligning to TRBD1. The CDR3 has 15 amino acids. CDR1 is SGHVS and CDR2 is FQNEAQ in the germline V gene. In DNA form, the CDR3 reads TGCGCCAGCAGCGCAAGATTGGACAGGGCCTACGAGCAGTACTTC. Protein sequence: CASSARLDRAYEQYF.

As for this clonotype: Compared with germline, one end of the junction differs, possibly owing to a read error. The CDR3 DNA is TGCGCCAGCAGCCTCCTAACCGGGGGGGCGCCCACCGGGGAGCCGCTTTTT. Translation gives CASSLLTGGAPTGEPLF. The J gene is TRBJ2-2, the V gene TRBV5-1; the match to TRBD2 covers 8 bases. CDR1 and CDR2 from the germline V gene are SGHRS and YFSETQ. This CDR3 comprises 17 residues.

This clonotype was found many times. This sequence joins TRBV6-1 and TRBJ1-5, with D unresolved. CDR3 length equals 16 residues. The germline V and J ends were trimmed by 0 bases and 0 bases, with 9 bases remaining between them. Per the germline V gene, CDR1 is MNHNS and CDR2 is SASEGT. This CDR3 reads CASSEAQLYSNQPQHF. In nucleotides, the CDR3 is TGTGCCAGCAGTGAAGCGCAGCTCTATAGCAATCAGCCCCAGCATTTT.

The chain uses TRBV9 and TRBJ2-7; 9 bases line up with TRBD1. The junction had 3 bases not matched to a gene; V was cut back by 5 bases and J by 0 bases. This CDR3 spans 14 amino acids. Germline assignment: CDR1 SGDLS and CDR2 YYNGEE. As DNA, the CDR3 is TGTGCCAGCAGTACGGGACAGGGCTCCTACGAGCAGTACTTC. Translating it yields CASSTGQGSYEQYF.

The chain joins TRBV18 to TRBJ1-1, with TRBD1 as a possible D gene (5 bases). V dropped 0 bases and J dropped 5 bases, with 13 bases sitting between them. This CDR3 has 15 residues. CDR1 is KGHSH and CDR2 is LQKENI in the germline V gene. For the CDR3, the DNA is TGTGCCAGCTCACCACCGGGACTTCTGGGGACTGAAGCTTTCTTT. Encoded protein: CASSPPGLLGTEAFF. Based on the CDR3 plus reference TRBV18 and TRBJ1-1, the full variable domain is NAGVMQNPRHLVRRRGQEARLRCSPMKGHSHVYWYRQLPEEGLKFMVYLQKENIIDESGMPKERFSAEFPKEGPSILRIQQVVRGDSAAYFCASSPPGLLGTEAFFGQGTRLTVV.

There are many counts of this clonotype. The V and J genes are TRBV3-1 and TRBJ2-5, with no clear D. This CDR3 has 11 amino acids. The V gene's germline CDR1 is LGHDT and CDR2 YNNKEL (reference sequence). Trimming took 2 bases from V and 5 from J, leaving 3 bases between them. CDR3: CASSQMETQYF. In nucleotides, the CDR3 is TGTGCCAGCAGCCAAATGGAGACCCAGTACTTC.

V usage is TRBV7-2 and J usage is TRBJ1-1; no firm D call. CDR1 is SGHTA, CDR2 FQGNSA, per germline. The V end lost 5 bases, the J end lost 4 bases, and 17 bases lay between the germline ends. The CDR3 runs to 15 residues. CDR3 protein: CASSQDFVVRTEAFF. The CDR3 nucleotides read TGTGCCAGCAGCCAAGATTTCGTGGTACGCACTGAAGCTTTCTTT. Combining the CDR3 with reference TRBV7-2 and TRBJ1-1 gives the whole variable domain GAGVSQSPSNKVTEKGKDVELRCDPISGHTALYWYRQSLGQGLEFLIYFQGNSAPDKSGLPSDRFSAERTGGSVSTLTIQRTQQEDSAVYLCASSQDFVVRTEAFFGQGTRLTVV.

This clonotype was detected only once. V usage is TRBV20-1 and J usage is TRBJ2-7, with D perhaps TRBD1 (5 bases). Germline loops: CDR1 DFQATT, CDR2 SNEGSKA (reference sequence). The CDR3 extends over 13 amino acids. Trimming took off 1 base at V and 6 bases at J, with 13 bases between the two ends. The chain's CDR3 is CSARGGHSGEQYF. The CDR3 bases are TGCAGTGCTAGAGGCGGACATTCGGGCGAGCAGTACTTC.